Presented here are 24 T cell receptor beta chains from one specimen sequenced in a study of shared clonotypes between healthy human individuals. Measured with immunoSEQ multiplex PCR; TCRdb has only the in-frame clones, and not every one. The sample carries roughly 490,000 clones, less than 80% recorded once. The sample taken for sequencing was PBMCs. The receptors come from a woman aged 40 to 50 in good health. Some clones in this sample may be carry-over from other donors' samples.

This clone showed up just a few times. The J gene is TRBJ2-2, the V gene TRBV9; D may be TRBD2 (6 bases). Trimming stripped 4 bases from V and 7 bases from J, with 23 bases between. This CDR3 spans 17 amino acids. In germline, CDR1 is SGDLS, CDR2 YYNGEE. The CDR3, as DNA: TGTGCCAGCAGCTCCTCTGGAGGGACTTCCCTTGGCGGGGAGCTGTTTTTT. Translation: CASSSSGGTSLGGELFF. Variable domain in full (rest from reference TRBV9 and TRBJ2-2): DSGVTQTPKHLITATGQRVTLRCSPRSGDLSVYWYQQSLDQGLQFLIQYYNGEERAKGNILERFSAQQFPDLHSELNLSSLELGDSALYFCASSSSGGTSLGGELFFGEGSRLTVL.

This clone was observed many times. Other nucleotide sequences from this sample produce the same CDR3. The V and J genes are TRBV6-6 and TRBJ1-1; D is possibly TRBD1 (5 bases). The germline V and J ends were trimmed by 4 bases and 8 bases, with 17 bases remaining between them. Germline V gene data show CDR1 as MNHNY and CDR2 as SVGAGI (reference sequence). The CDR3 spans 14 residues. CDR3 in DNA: TGTGCCAGCAGTTGGGTACTGGGGGTTGGGGAAGCTTTCTTT. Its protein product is CASSWVLGVGEAFF.

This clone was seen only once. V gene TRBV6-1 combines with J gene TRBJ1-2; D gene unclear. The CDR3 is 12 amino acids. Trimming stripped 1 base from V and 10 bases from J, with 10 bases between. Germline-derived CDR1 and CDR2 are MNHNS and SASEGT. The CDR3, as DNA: TGTGCCAGCAGTGAAGACCCAGGCGACTACACCTTC. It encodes CASSEDPGDYTF.

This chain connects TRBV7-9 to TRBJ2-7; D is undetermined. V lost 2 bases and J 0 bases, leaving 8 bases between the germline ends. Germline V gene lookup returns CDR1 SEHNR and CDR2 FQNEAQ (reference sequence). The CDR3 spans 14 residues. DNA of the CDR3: TGTGCCAGCAGCTTAACGCTCAGCTCCTACGAGCAGTACTTC. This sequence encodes CASSLTLSSYEQYF. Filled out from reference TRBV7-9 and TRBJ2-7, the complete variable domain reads DTGVSQNPRHKITKRGQNVTFRCDPISEHNRLYWYRQTLGQGPEFLTYFQNEAQLEKSRLLSDRFSAERPKGSFSTLEIQRTEQGDSAMYLCASSLTLSSYEQYFGPGTRLTVT.

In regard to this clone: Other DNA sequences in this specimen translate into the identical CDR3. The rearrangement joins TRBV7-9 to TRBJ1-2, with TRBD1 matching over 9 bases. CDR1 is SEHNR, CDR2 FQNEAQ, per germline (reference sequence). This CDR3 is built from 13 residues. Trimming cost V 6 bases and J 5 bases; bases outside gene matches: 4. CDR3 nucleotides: TGTGCCAGCAGTTGGACAGGGGAGTATGGCTACACCTTC. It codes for CASSWTGEYGYTF.

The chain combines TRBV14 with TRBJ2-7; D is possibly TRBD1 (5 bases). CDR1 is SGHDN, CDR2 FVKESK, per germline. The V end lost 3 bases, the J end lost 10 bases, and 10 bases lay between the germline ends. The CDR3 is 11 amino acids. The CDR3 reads CASSHGHFQYF. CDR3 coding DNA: TGTGCCAGCAGCCATGGACACTTCCAGTACTTC.

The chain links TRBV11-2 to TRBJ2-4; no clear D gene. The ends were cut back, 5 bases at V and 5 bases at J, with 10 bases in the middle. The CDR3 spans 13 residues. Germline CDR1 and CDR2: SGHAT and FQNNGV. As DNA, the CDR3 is TGTGCCAGCAGCCCGCTGGGCCAAAACATTCAGTACTTC. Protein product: CASSPLGQNIQYF.

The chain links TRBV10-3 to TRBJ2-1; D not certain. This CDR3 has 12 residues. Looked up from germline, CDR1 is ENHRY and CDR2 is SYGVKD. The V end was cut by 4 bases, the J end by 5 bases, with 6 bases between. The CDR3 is CAISGLDNEQFF. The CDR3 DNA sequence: TGTGCCATCAGTGGCCTAGACAATGAGCAGTTCTTC.

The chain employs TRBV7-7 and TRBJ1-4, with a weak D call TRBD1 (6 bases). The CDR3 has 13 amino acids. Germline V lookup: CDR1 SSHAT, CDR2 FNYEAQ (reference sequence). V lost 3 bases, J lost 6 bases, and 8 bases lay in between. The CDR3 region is CASSLGHHEKLFF. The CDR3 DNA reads TGTGCCAGCAGCTTGGGACATCATGAAAAACTGTTTTTT.

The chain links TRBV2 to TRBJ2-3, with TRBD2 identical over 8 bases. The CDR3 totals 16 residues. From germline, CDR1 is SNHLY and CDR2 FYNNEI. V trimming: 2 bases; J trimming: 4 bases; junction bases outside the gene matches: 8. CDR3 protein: CASSEIAGSAPDTQYF. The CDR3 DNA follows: TGTGCCAGCAGTGAAATAGCGGGATCAGCGCCAGATACGCAGTATTTT.

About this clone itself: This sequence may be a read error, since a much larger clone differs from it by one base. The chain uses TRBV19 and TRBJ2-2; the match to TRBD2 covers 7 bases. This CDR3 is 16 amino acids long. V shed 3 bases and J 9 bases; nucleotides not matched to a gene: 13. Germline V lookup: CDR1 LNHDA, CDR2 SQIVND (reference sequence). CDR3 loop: CASSIHRGGPGRELFF. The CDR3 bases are TGTGCCAGTAGTATTCATCGGGGAGGGCCGGGCAGGGAGCTGTTTTTT.

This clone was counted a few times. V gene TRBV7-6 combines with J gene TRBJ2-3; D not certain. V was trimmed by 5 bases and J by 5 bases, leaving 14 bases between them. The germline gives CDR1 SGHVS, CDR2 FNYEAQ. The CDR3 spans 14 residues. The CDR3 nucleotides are TGTGCCAGCAGCCTTACCCTGATTGGAGATACGCAGTATTTT. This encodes CASSLTLIGDTQYF.

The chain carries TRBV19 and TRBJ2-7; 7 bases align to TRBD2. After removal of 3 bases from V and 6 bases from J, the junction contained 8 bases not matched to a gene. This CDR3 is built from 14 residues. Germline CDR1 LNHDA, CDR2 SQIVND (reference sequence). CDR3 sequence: CASSILAGVTEQYF. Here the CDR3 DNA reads TGTGCCAGTAGTATTCTCGCGGGAGTTACCGAGCAGTACTTC.

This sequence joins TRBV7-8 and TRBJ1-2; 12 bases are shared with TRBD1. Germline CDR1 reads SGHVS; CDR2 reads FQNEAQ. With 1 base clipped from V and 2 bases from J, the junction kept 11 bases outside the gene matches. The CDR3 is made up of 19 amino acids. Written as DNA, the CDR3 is TGTGCCAGCAGCTTAGGATTGGGACAGGGGGCCGGGGCCAACTATGGCTACACCTTC. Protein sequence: CASSLGLGQGAGANYGYTF.

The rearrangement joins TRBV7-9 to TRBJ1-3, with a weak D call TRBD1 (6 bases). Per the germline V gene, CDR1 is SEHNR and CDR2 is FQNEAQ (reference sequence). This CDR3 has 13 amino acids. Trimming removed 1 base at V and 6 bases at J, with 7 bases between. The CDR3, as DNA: TGTGCCAGCAGCTTAGACAGGGTAAACACCATATATTTT. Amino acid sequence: CASSLDRVNTIYF.

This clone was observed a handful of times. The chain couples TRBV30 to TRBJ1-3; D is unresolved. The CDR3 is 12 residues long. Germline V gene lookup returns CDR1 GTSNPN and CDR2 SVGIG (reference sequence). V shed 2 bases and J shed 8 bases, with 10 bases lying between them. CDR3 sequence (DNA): TGTGCCTGGAGTCCCGGTCCAGACACCATATATTTT. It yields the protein CAWSPGPDTIYF. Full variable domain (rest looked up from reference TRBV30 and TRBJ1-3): SQTIHQWPATLVQPVGSPLSLECTVEGTSNPNLYWYRQAAGRGLQLLFYSVGIGQISSEVPQNLSASRPQDRQFILSSKKLLLSDSGFYLCAWSPGPDTIYFGEGSWLTVV.

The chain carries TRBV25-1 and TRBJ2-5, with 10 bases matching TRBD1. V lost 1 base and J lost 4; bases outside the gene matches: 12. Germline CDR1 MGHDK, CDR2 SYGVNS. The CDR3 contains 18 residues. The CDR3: CASSEWVTRGQGPETQYF. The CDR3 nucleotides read TGTGCCAGCAGTGAATGGGTGACGAGGGGACAGGGGCCAGAGACCCAGTACTTC.

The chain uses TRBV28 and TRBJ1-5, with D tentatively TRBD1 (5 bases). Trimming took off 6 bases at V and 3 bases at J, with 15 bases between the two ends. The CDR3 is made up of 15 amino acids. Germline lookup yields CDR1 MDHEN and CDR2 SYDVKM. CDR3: CASRPFSGANQPQHF. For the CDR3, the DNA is TGTGCCAGCAGACCCTTTTCTGGGGCCAATCAGCCCCAGCATTTT.

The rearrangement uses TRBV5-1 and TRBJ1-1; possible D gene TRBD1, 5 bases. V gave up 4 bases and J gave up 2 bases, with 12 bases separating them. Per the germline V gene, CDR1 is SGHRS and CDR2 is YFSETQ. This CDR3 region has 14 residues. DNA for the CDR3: TGCGCCAGCAGCCTCGCCGGGACTAACACTGAAGCTTTCTTT. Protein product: CASSLAGTNTEAFF.

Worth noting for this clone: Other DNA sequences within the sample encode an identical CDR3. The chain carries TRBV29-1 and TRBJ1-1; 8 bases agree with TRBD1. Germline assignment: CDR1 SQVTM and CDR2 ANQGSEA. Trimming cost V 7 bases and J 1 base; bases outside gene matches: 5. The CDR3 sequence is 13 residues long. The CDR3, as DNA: TGCAGCGCGGGGACAGGCGGGAACACTGAAGCTTTCTTT. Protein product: CSAGTGGNTEAFF. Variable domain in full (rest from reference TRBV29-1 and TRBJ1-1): SAVISQKPSRDICQRGTSLTIQCQVDSQVTMMFWYRQQPGQSLTLIATANQGSEATYESGFVIDKFPISRPNLTFSTLTVSNMSPEDSSIYLCSAGTGGNTEAFFGQGTRLTVV.

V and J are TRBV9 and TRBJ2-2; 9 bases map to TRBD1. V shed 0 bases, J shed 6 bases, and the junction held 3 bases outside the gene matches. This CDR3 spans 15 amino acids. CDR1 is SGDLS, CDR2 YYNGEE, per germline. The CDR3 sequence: CASSVGDRVSGELFF. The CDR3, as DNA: TGTGCCAGCAGCGTAGGGGACAGGGTTTCCGGGGAGCTGTTTTTT.

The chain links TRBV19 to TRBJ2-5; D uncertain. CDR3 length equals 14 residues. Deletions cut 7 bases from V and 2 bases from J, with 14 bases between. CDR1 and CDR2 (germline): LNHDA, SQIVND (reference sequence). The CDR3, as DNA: TGTGCCAGTACCCCCATGGGCGGTCAAGAGACCCAGTACTTC. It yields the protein CASTPMGGQETQYF.

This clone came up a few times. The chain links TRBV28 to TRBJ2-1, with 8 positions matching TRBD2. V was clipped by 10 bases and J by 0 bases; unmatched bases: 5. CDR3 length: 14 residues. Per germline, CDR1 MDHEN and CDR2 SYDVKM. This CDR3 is CATAGGSSYNEQFF. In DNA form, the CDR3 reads TGTGCCACCGCGGGGGGAAGCTCCTACAATGAGCAGTTCTTC.

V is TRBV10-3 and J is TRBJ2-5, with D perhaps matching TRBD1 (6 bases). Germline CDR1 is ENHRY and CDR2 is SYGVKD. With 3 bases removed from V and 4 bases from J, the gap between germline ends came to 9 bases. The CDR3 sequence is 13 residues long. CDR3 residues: CAISEGQRETQYF. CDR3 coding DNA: TGTGCCATCAGTGAAGGACAGAGAGAGACCCAGTACTTC.